A single sample gave rise to the 18 T cell receptor beta chains below, sequenced in a study of CD8+CD57+ T cells in acquired aplastic anemia. Genomic DNA was employed as the template in profiling TCR beta VDJ and CDR3. TCRdb reprocessed the reads with MiXCR, giving one entry per CDR3 protein. Here the sample spans about 110,000 distinct CDR3 sequences, 40% to 60% being singletons. The sequencing input was sorted CD4+, CD8+, or CD8+CD57+ T cells (not recorded which) from PBMCs. The source of these receptors is a human donor in good health, serving as a control.

The chain has TRBV29-1 and TRBJ1-1; D is possibly TRBD1 (5 bases). The length of the CDR3 is 13 residues. Germline lookup yields CDR1 SQVTM and CDR2 ANQGSEA. Trimming took 4 bases from V and 1 from J, leaving 10 bases between them. The CDR3 reads CSVALTANTEAFF. For the CDR3, the DNA is TGCAGCGTTGCCCTGACAGCGAACACTGAAGCTTTCTTT. Supplemented by reference TRBV29-1 and TRBJ1-1, the full variable domain reads SAVISQKPSRDICQRGTSLTIQCQVDSQVTMMFWYRQQPGQSLTLIATANQGSEATYESGFVIDKFPISRPNLTFSTLTVSNMSPEDSSIYLCSVALTANTEAFFGQGTRLTVV.

Here the CDR3 DNA reads TGTGCCAGCAGCCCCGTGGGTTACAATGAGCAGTTCTTC. This gives the protein CASSPVGYNEQFF. This chain joins TRBV16 and TRBJ2-1, with D unclear. Germline CDR1 is KGHSY and CDR2 is FQNENV. This CDR3 has 13 amino acids. V lost 4 bases and J 4 bases, leaving 8 bases between the germline ends.

The rearrangement joins TRBV25-1 to TRBJ2-3; D unresolved. This CDR3 spans 14 amino acids. The germline gives CDR1 MGHDK, CDR2 SYGVNS. V dropped 3 bases and J dropped 2 bases, with 9 bases sitting between them. The CDR3 sequence: CASSDARITDTQYF. Here the CDR3 DNA reads TGTGCCAGCAGTGACGCGAGGATCACAGATACGCAGTATTTT. The whole variable domain, remainder taken from reference TRBV25-1 and TRBJ2-3, is EADIYQTPRYLVIGTGKKITLECSQTMGHDKMYWYQQDPGMELHLIHYSYGVNSTEKGDLSSESTVSRIRTEHFPLTLESARPSHTSQYLCASSDARITDTQYFGPGTRLTVL.

Concerning this clonotype: One junction end disagrees with the germline gene, perhaps due to a read error. The CDR3 coding sequence is TGCAGTGCCAGAGAGTTGGGACAGGGAACCCAAGAGCAGTACTTC. It codes for CSARELGQGTQEQYF. V usage is TRBV20-1 and J usage is TRBJ2-7; TRBD1 agrees at 9 bases. The CDR3 consists of 15 residues. The V gene's germline CDR1 is DFQATT and CDR2 SNEGSKA (reference sequence).

The genes are TRBV7-7 and TRBJ2-7, with D possibly being TRBD2 (7 bases). Germline loops: CDR1 SSHAT, CDR2 FNYEAQ (reference sequence). Trimming cost V 5 bases and J 10 bases, with 30 bases left between them. This CDR3 comprises 17 residues. The CDR3 loop is CASSQGSMGGAKEAQYF. The DNA of the CDR3 is TGTGCCAGCAGCCAGGGGTCCATGGGGGGGGCTAAAGAGGCCCAGTACTTC.

With respect to this clonotype: A read error may explain this, as a much larger clone is one base away. This chain joins TRBV7-3 and TRBJ2-5; 11 positions match TRBD2. This CDR3 comprises 15 residues. The V gene's germline CDR1 is SGHTA and CDR2 FQGTGA. CDR3 nucleotide sequence: TGTGCCAGCAGTGACTTTAGCGGGGGGGAAGAGACCCAGCACTTC. This encodes CASSDFSGGEETQHF.

This clonotype was counted at least ten times. The DNA for the CDR3 is TGTGCCAGCAGTGGGGACAGGGGGCACGGTGGCTACACCTTC. Amino acid sequence: CASSGDRGHGGYTF. This rearrangement joins TRBV6-1 to TRBJ1-2, with TRBD1 matching 12 bases. The germline V gene has CDR1 MNHNS and CDR2 SASEGT. J gave up 7 bases and V 4 bases, and 4 bases lay outside the gene matches. CDR3 length: 14 residues.

The chain carries TRBV20-1 and TRBJ1-5; D uncertain. CDR1 is DFQATT and CDR2 is SNEGSKA in the germline V gene (reference sequence). V shed 3 bases and J shed 6 bases, with 12 bases lying between them. CDR3 length equals 13 residues. CDR3 coding DNA: TGCAGTGCTAGGGCGGGAGTGAGTCAGCCCCAGCATTTT. Its protein product is CSARAGVSQPQHF.

The V call is TRBV24-1, the J call TRBJ2-1; no firm D call. The CDR3 totals 13 residues. Between the trimmed V and J ends, which lost 0 bases and 5 bases, there was a span of 4 bases. Germline values: CDR1 KGHDR, CDR2 SFDVKD. The CDR3: CATSDLRNNEQFF. The CDR3 DNA is TGTGCCACCAGTGATTTGCGAAACAATGAGCAGTTCTTC.

This clonotype has at least ten counts. The V and J genes are TRBV2 and TRBJ1-2, with D perhaps matching TRBD1 (6 bases). The CDR3 runs 13 residues. Germline CDR1 SNHLY, CDR2 FYNNEI. The ends were cut back, 1 base at V and 8 bases at J, with 11 bases in the middle. This CDR3 reads CASSEGTADGYTF. The CDR3 nucleotides are TGTGCCAGCAGTGAAGGGACAGCTGACGGCTACACCTTC.

A few counts support this clonotype. A much more abundant neighbour one base away suggests this may be a read error. This chain uses TRBV5-1 with TRBJ2-7; 7 bases agree with TRBD1. The CDR3 length is 15 residues. The junction had 5 bases not matched to a gene; V was cut back by 2 bases and J by 0 bases. Germline loops: CDR1 SGHRS, CDR2 YFSETQ. This CDR3 is CASSFRDSHSYEQYF. The CDR3 bases are TGCGCCAGCAGCTTTAGGGACAGCCACTCCTACGAGCAGTACTTC.

This clonotype occurred many times. This rearrangement joins TRBV27 to TRBJ2-3, with 7 bases lining up with TRBD2. CDR3 size: 12 residues. From germline, CDR1 is MNHEY and CDR2 SMNVEV (reference sequence). V trimming: 0 bases; J trimming: 9 bases; junction bases outside the gene matches: 0. This CDR3 is CASSLSGGTQYF. In DNA form, the CDR3 reads TGTGCCAGCAGTTTATCGGGGGGGACGCAGTATTTT.

This chain links TRBV20-1 with TRBJ2-1; 7 positions match TRBD1. The germline gives CDR1 DFQATT, CDR2 SNEGSKA (reference sequence). V dropped 2 bases and J dropped 3; count of bases not matched to a gene: 4. The CDR3 loop spans 14 amino acids. CDR3 residues: CSARPGTVYNEQFF. In DNA form, the CDR3 reads TGCAGTGCTAGACCCGGGACAGTCTACAATGAGCAGTTCTTC.

This clonotype was seen ten or more times. This rearrangement joins TRBV4-1 to TRBJ1-1; D is unclear. The germline V and J ends were trimmed by 5 bases and 1 base, with 8 bases remaining between them. The CDR3 spans 13 residues. Germline lookup yields CDR1 MGHRA and CDR2 YSYEKL. As DNA, the CDR3 is TGCGCCAGCAGCGAGCAGACGAACACTGAAGCTTTCTTT. This sequence encodes CASSEQTNTEAFF.

The CDR3 reads CASSAREGADTQYF. CDR3 sequence (DNA): TGTGCCAGCAGCGCAAGGGAGGGTGCAGATACGCAGTATTTT. The chain employs TRBV5-5 and TRBJ2-3, with 7 bases lining up with TRBD2. The junction had 6 bases not matched to a gene; V was cut back by 4 bases and J by 4 bases. The CDR3 runs 14 residues. The germline CDR1 and CDR2 sequences are SGHKS and YYEKEE (reference sequence).

This clonotype is medium-sized within its sample. V and J are TRBV15 and TRBJ1-2; 7 bases line up with TRBD1. The CDR3 is 13 amino acids. Germline V gene lookup returns CDR1 LNHNV and CDR2 YYDKDF (reference sequence). J was trimmed by 4 bases and V by 6 bases; bases with no gene match: 5. CDR3 bases: TGTGCCACCAGACGGGACAGTACCTATGGCTACACCTTC. It yields the protein CATRRDSTYGYTF.

This clonotype was found many times. This chain joins TRBV9 and TRBJ1-1; maybe TRBD1 (6 bases). CDR1 SGDLS and CDR2 YYNGEE come from the germline V gene. The V and J ends lost 5 bases and 1 base respectively, with 15 bases between them. This CDR3 has 15 amino acids. The CDR3 nucleotides are TGTGCCAGCAGTGCCCTGATACAGGGGAACACTGAAGCTTTCTTT. Translating it yields CASSALIQGNTEAFF.

This clonotype was seen a handful of times. Since a much larger clone is just one base distant, this may be a read error. The rearrangement joins TRBV13 to TRBJ2-7; TRBD1 aligns across 8 bases. The CDR3 sequence is 14 residues long. CDR1 PRHDT and CDR2 FYEKMQ come from the germline V gene (reference sequence). The CDR3 nucleotides are TGTGCCAGCAGTAGAGGACAGGGCACGAACGAGCAGCACTTC. Its translation: CASSRGQGTNEQHF.